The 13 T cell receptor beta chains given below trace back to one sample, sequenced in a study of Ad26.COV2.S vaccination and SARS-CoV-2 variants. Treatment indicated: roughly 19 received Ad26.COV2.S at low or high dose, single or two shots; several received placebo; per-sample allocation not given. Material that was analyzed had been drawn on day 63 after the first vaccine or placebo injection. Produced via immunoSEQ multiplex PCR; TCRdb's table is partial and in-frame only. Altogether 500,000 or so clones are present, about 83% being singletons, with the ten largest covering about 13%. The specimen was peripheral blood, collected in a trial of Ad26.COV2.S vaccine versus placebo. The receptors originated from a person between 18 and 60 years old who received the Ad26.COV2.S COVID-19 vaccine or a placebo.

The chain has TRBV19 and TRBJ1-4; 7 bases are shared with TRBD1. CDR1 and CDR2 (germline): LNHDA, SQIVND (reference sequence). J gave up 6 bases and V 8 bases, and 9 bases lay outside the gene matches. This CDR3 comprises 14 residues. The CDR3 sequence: CASGWDRRYEKLFF. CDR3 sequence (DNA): TGTGCCAGTGGCTGGGACAGACGATATGAAAAACTGTTTTTT.

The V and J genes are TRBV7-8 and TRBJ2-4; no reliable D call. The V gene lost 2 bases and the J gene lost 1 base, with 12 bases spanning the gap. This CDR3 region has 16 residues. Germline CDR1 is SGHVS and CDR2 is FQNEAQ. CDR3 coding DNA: TGTGCCAGCAGCTTATCCTCCTACGGTGCCAAAAACATTCAGTACTTC. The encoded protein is CASSLSSYGAKNIQYF.

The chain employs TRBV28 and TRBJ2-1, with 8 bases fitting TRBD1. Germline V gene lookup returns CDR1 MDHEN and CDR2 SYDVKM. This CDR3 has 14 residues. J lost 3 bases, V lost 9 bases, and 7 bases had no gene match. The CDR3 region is CASKPGGYYNEQFF. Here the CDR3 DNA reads TGTGCCAGTAAGCCAGGGGGCTACTACAATGAGCAGTTCTTC.

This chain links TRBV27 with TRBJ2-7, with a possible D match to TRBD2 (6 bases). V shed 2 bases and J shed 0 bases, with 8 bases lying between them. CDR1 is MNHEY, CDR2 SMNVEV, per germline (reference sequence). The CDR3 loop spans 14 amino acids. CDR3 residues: CASSLLASSYEQYF. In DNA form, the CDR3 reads TGTGCCAGCAGTTTACTAGCGTCCTCCTACGAGCAGTACTTC.

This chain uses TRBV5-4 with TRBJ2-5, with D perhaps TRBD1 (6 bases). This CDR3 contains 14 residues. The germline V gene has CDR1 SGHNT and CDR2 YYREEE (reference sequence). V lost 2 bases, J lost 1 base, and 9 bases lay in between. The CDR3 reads CASSLDRPQETQYF. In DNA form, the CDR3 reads TGTGCCAGCAGCTTAGACAGGCCCCAAGAGACCCAGTACTTC.

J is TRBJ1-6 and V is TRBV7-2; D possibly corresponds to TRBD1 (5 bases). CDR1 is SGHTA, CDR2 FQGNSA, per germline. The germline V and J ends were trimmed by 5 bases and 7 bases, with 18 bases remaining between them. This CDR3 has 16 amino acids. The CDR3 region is CASSPRWVRVNSPLHF. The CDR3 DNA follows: TGTGCCAGCAGCCCCCGCTGGGTCAGGGTAAATTCACCCCTCCACTTT.

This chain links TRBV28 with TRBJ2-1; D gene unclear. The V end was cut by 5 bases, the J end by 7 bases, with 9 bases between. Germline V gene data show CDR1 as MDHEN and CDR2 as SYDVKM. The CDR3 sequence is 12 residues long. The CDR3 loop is CASSTPPNEQFF. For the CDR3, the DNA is TGTGCCAGCAGTACACCCCCAAATGAGCAGTTCTTC.

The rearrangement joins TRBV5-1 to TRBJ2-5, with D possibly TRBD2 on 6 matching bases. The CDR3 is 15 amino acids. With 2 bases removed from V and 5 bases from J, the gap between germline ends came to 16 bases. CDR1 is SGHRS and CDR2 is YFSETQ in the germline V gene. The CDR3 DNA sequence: TGCGCCAGCAGCTTCGAGGGACTCCCCCGGGAGACCCAGTACTTC. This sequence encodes CASSFEGLPRETQYF.

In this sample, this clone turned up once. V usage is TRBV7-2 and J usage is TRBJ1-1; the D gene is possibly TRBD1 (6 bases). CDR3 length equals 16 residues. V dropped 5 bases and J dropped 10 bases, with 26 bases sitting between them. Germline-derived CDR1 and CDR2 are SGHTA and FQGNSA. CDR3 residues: CASSLEGTNRRLGAFF. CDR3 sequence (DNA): TGTGCCAGCAGCCTAGAAGGGACAAATCGACGCCTGGGAGCTTTCTTT.

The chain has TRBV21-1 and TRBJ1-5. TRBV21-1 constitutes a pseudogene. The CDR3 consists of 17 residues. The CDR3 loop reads CASSEKCGISRDQPQHF. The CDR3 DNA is TGTGCCAGCAGCGAAAAGTGCGGGATTTCCCGCGATCAGCCCCAGCATTTT.

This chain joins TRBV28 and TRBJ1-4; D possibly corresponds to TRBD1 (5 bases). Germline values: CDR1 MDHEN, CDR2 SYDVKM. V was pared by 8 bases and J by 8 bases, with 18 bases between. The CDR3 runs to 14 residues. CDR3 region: CASLGHQIGEKLFF. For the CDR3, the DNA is TGTGCCAGCCTAGGACATCAAATAGGCGAAAAACTGTTTTTT.

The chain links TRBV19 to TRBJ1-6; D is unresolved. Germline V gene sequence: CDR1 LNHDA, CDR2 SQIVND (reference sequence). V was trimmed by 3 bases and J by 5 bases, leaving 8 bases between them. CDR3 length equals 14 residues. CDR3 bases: TGTGCCAGTAGTATGATGGGAAATAATTCACCCCTCCACTTT. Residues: CASSMMGNNSPLHF.

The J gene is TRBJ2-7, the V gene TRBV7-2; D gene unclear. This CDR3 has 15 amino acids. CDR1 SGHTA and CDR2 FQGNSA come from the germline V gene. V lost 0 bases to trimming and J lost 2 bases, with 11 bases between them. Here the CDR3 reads CASSLAIGSTYEQYF. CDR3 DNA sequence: TGTGCCAGCAGCTTAGCGATCGGCAGTACCTACGAGCAGTACTTC.